The 31 T cell receptor beta chains below come from one sample, sequenced in a study of T cell responses to AZD1222 COVID-19 vaccine. Some clones are missing from TCRdb's copy, which holds only in-frame ones; the method was immunoSEQ multiplex PCR. The table has 95,000 to 150,000 clones, about 91% seen once; the top ten hold 1.5% to 2%. The sample in question was peripheral blood, obtained on day 0 of AZD1222 vaccination. The receptors were gathered from an adult in good health.

The CDR3 coding sequence is TGTGCCAGTAGTATAACCCCCATGGAGACCCAGTACTTC. Its translation: CASSITPMETQYF. This chain joins TRBV19 and TRBJ2-5; no clear D gene. CDR1 LNHDA and CDR2 SQIVND come from the germline V gene (reference sequence). The CDR3 sequence is 13 residues long. Between the trimmed V and J ends, which lost 2 bases and 5 bases, there was a span of 9 bases. The full variable domain, in which reference TRBV19 and TRBJ2-5 provide the parts outside the CDR3, is DGGITQSPKYLFRKEGQNVTLSCEQNLNHDAMYWYRQDPGQGLRLIYYSQIVNDFQKGDIAEGYSVSREKKESFPLTVTSAQKNPTAFYLCASSITPMETQYFGPGTRLLVL.

This clone appeared a few times. The rearrangement uses TRBV7-9 and TRBJ2-7, with TRBD2 identical over 7 bases. After removal of 0 bases from V and 2 bases from J, the junction contained 1 base not matched to a gene. The CDR3 is 14 residues long. The germline V gene has CDR1 SEHNR and CDR2 FQNEAQ (reference sequence). The CDR3 nucleotides read TGTGCCAGCAGCTTAGCGGGAGGGACCTACGAGCAGTACGTC. Protein product: CASSLAGGTYEQYV.

The genes are TRBV5-6 and TRBJ1-6, with a possible D match to TRBD1 (5 bases). Germline assignment: CDR1 SGHDT and CDR2 YYEEEE. The V end lost 2 bases, the J end lost 9 bases, and 12 bases lay between the germline ends. This CDR3 contains 14 residues. The CDR3 nucleotides are TGTGCCAGCAGCTTACCAGGGTATGGTTCACCCCTCCACTTT. Amino acids: CASSLPGYGSPLHF.

The rearrangement joins TRBV11-1 to TRBJ2-7; D not certain. Germline assignment: CDR1 SGHAT and CDR2 FQDESV (reference sequence). V lost 0 bases and J lost 5, with 8 bases in between. This CDR3 has 13 residues. The CDR3 sequence is CASSLAPKDEQYV. Written as DNA, the CDR3 is TGTGCCAGCAGCTTAGCGCCCAAGGACGAGCAGTACGTC.

V is TRBV12-3 or TRBV12-4 and J is TRBJ1-2; D may be TRBD1 (5 bases). Trimming stripped 3 bases from V and 8 bases from J, with 13 bases between. The CDR3 length is 13 residues. The CDR3, as DNA: TGTGCCAGCAGTTTTATGTCGGGGCAAGGCTACACCTTC. This translates into CASSFMSGQGYTF.

The CDR3 reads CASSQDSLSKNTEAFF. CDR3 DNA: TGTGCCAGCAGCCAAGATTCCCTTTCTAAGAACACTGAAGCTTTCTTT. The chain couples TRBV4-2 to TRBJ1-1; D is ambiguous. Deletions cut 0 bases from V and 1 base from J, with 12 bases between. CDR1 and CDR2 from the germline V gene are LGHNA and YNFKEQ. CDR3 length: 16 amino acids.

V is TRBV2 and J is TRBJ1-5; no firm D call. V was pared by 2 bases and J by 5 bases, with 10 bases between. The CDR3 has 14 amino acids. CDR1 and CDR2 from the germline V gene are SNHLY and FYNNEI. CDR3 coding DNA: TGTGCCAGCAGTGAAATGGCAGCGGATCAGCCCCAGCATTTT. This gives the protein CASSEMAADQPQHF.

The V call is TRBV7-2, the J call TRBJ2-2, with D tentatively TRBD1 (5 bases). Germline CDR1 reads SGHTA; CDR2 reads FQGNSA. The CDR3 runs 17 residues. Trimming cost V 1 base and J 0 bases, with 12 bases left between them. CDR3 region: CASSLVSLTANTGELFF. As DNA, the CDR3 is TGTGCCAGCAGCTTAGTGAGCCTGACAGCGAACACCGGGGAGCTGTTTTTT.

The chain joins TRBV18 to TRBJ2-3, with TRBD2 matching over 12 bases. This CDR3 is 16 amino acids long. J was trimmed by 1 base and V by 4 bases; bases with no gene match: 3. Germline loops: CDR1 KGHSH, CDR2 LQKENI. The CDR3 protein is CASSQTSGGRTDTQYF. The DNA of the CDR3 is TGTGCCAGCTCACAGACTAGCGGGGGCCGCACAGATACGCAGTATTTT.

J is TRBJ1-5 and V is TRBV14, with D possibly matching TRBD1 (5 bases). The CDR3 contains 19 residues. In germline, CDR1 is SGHDN, CDR2 FVKESK. Trimming removed 0 bases from V and 0 bases from J, with 18 bases in between. CDR3 bases: TGTGCCAGCAGCCAAGATTTAGCGGGCAGGGACTATAGCAATCAGCCCCAGCATTTT. Residues: CASSQDLAGRDYSNQPQHF.

This chain links TRBV2 with TRBJ1-2; possibly TRBD1 for D (6 bases). CDR3 length: 13 residues. Germline CDR1 reads SNHLY; CDR2 reads FYNNEI. V was clipped by 7 bases and J by 4 bases, with 13 bases between them. The CDR3 here is CASTRDTSYGYTF. DNA for the CDR3: TGTGCCAGCACCAGGGACACTTCCTATGGCTACACCTTC.

This chain joins TRBV11-3 and TRBJ1-1, with a tentative D call TRBD1 (6 bases). Trimming removed 3 bases from V and 1 base from J, with 12 bases in between. The CDR3 length is 15 residues. Looked up from germline, CDR1 is SGHNT and CDR2 is YENEEA. The CDR3 sequence is CASSFRGAANTEAFF. In DNA form, the CDR3 reads TGTGCCAGCAGCTTTCGGGGGGCTGCGAACACTGAAGCTTTCTTT.

The chain has TRBV7-9 and TRBJ1-1; D not resolved. Trimming removed 7 bases at V and 0 bases at J, with 15 bases between. The CDR3 is 15 residues long. Germline V lookup: CDR1 SEHNR, CDR2 FQNEAQ (reference sequence). DNA of the CDR3: TGTGCCAGCATTAAGGAGGGCCTCATGAACACTGAAGCTTTCTTT. It translates to CASIKEGLMNTEAFF.

This chain links TRBV19 with TRBJ1-5; D is unclear. Germline loops: CDR1 LNHDA, CDR2 SQIVND (reference sequence). The V and J ends lost 5 bases and 0 bases respectively, with 8 bases between them. The CDR3 is 14 residues long. In DNA form, the CDR3 reads TGTGCCAGTAGTGGACTAGATAGCAATCAGCCCCAGCATTTT. Translated, it gives CASSGLDSNQPQHF.

The chain recombines TRBV5-1 with TRBJ1-2; TRBD1 is a possible D gene (6 bases). CDR1 is SGHRS, CDR2 YFSETQ, per germline. V lost 0 bases to trimming and J lost 7 bases, with 13 bases between them. There are 14 residues in the CDR3. The CDR3 DNA reads TGCGCCAGCAGCTTGGATCCAGGGGTCTCTGGCTACACCTTC. Its translation is CASSLDPGVSGYTF.

The V gene is TRBV28, the J gene TRBJ1-1; 8 bases fit TRBD1. J lost 6 bases, V lost 5 bases, and 8 bases had no gene match. In germline, CDR1 is MDHEN, CDR2 SYDVKM. The CDR3 totals 14 residues. As DNA, the CDR3 is TGTGCCAGCAGTCTTAGACAGGGGTTAGCTGAAGCTTTCTTT. Protein product: CASSLRQGLAEAFF. Supplemented by reference TRBV28 and TRBJ1-1, the full variable domain reads DVKVTQSSRYLVKRTGEKVFLECVQDMDHENMFWYRQDPGLGLRLIYFSYDVKMKEKGDIPEGYSVSREKKERFSLILESASTNQTSMYLCASSLRQGLAEAFFGQGTRLTVV.

The chain employs TRBV7-8 and TRBJ2-1; D call uncertain. The length of the CDR3 is 12 residues. Per germline, CDR1 SGHVS and CDR2 FQNEAQ. V was clipped by 0 bases and J by 7 bases, with 4 bases between them. The CDR3 here is CASSLAVNEQFF. The CDR3 nucleotides are TGTGCCAGCAGCTTAGCGGTTAATGAGCAGTTCTTC.

The chain is built from TRBV10-3 and TRBJ1-1, with D perhaps TRBD1 (6 bases). Germline CDR1 and CDR2: ENHRY and SYGVKD. The CDR3 extends over 16 amino acids. V gave up 3 bases and J gave up 3 bases, with 17 bases separating them. The DNA of the CDR3 is TGTGCCATCAGTGACAACCGGGGGCTCGAGGACACTGAAGCTTTCTTT. Residues: CAISDNRGLEDTEAFF.

This clone showed up just once. Sequence at one end of the junction differs from germline and may be a read error. The chain combines TRBV3-1 (or the pseudogene TRBV3-2) with TRBJ2-1; D may be TRBD2 (6 bases). Germline-derived CDR1 and CDR2 are LGHDT and YNNKEL (reference sequence). CDR3 length: 13 residues. The CDR3 DNA reads TGTGCCAGCAGCCAAGGAGGAGGGGCGGAAGTAGTCTTC. Protein: CASSQGGGAEVVF.

The chain joins TRBV28 to TRBJ1-2; D gene unclear. Germline CDR1 reads MDHEN; CDR2 reads SYDVKM. V shed 5 bases and J shed 7 bases, with 8 bases lying between them. The CDR3 loop spans 11 amino acids. The CDR3 region is CASSASGGYTF. In nucleotides, the CDR3 is TGTGCCAGCAGTGCGTCCGGTGGCTACACCTTC.

The gene calls are TRBV6-1 and TRBJ1-1; D unclear. V shed 2 bases and J shed 1 base, with 11 bases lying between them. This CDR3 region has 15 residues. Per the germline V gene, CDR1 is MNHNS and CDR2 is SASEGT. The CDR3 region is CASSELVTPNTEAFF. In nucleotides, the CDR3 is TGTGCCAGCAGTGAACTCGTCACACCGAACACTGAAGCTTTCTTT.

The chain has TRBV19 and TRBJ2-2, with 7 nucleotides matching TRBD1. CDR1 is LNHDA, CDR2 SQIVND, per germline (reference sequence). Losses at the gene ends were 5 bases for V and 3 bases for J; bases not matched to a gene: 18. This CDR3 is built from 19 residues. CDR3 DNA sequence: TGTGCCAGTAGTCCGCCCTTGAACAGGGGTCCAACCGACACCGGGGAGCTGTTTTTT. Its translation: CASSPPLNRGPTDTGELFF.

The V gene is TRBV9, the J gene TRBJ2-3; perhaps TRBD1 as D (6 bases). The V gene's germline CDR1 is SGDLS and CDR2 YYNGEE. This CDR3 region has 16 residues. V dropped 1 base and J dropped 6 bases, with 18 bases sitting between them. CDR3 loop: CASSVRGQQGVDTQYF. The CDR3 nucleotides are TGTGCCAGCAGCGTAAGAGGACAGCAGGGAGTGGATACGCAGTATTTT.

The chain recombines TRBV5-1 with TRBJ2-2; D gene unclear. V was pared by 4 bases and J by 5 bases, with 12 bases between. The CDR3 consists of 14 residues. The germline CDR1 and CDR2 sequences are SGHRS and YFSETQ. CDR3 residues: CASSRDPATGELFF. In DNA form, the CDR3 reads TGCGCCAGCAGCCGAGATCCTGCAACCGGGGAGCTGTTTTTT.

V usage is TRBV19 and J usage is TRBJ2-1; 7 bases match TRBD1. Germline loops: CDR1 LNHDA, CDR2 SQIVND (reference sequence). Losses at the gene ends were 0 bases for V and 0 bases for J; bases not matched to a gene: 2. This CDR3 has 16 amino acids. CDR3 loop: CASSIEGGRSYNEQFF. The CDR3 nucleotides are TGTGCCAGTAGTATAGAAGGGGGCCGCTCCTACAATGAGCAGTTCTTC. Variable domain in full (rest from reference TRBV19 and TRBJ2-1): DGGITQSPKYLFRKEGQNVTLSCEQNLNHDAMYWYRQDPGQGLRLIYYSQIVNDFQKGDIAEGYSVSREKKESFPLTVTSAQKNPTAFYLCASSIEGGRSYNEQFFGPGTRLTVL.

This rearrangement joins TRBV18 to TRBJ2-3; D not certain. The CDR3 has 13 residues. V lost 2 bases and J lost 1, with 4 bases in between. Germline V gene sequence: CDR1 KGHSH, CDR2 LQKENI. The CDR3 DNA sequence: TGTGCCAGCTCACCAGGGGGCACAGATACGCAGTATTTT. Its protein product is CASSPGGTDTQYF. The full variable domain, completed using reference TRBV18 and TRBJ2-3, is NAGVMQNPRHLVRRRGQEARLRCSPMKGHSHVYWYRQLPEEGLKFMVYLQKENIIDESGMPKERFSAEFPKEGPSILRIQQVVRGDSAAYFCASSPGGTDTQYFGPGTRLTVL.

This chain links TRBV5-1 with TRBJ1-4; no clear D gene. Trimming took off 0 bases at V and 5 bases at J, with 8 bases between the two ends. The CDR3 length is 14 residues. The germline gives CDR1 SGHRS, CDR2 YFSETQ. The CDR3 sequence is CASSLDSPNEKLFF. The CDR3 DNA sequence: TGCGCCAGCAGCTTGGACAGTCCCAATGAAAAACTGTTTTTT.

The chain combines TRBV3-1 (or the pseudogene TRBV3-2) with TRBJ1-1, with 10 bases matching TRBD1. CDR1 and CDR2 (germline): LGHDT, YNNKEL (reference sequence). The CDR3 consists of 15 residues. V shed 1 base and J 5 bases; nucleotides not matched to a gene: 4. The chain's CDR3 is CASSQGTGGQTEAFF. DNA for the CDR3: TGTGCCAGCAGCCAAGGGACAGGGGGACAAACTGAAGCTTTCTTT.

Details on this clone: Other DNA sequences in the same sample also yield this CDR3. The V and J genes are TRBV9 and TRBJ1-1, with D hard to call. The CDR3 covers 14 residues. Per germline, CDR1 SGDLS and CDR2 YYNGEE. Trimming stripped 0 bases from V and 0 bases from J, with 6 bases between. The CDR3 sequence is CASSVGGMNTEAFF. The DNA of the CDR3 is TGTGCCAGCAGCGTAGGCGGCATGAACACTGAAGCTTTCTTT.

The genes are TRBV11-2 and TRBJ2-7; no firm D call. Trimming took 7 bases from V and 2 from J, leaving 9 bases between them. Germline V CDR1 and CDR2: SGHAT, FQNNGV. The CDR3 extends over 12 amino acids. In nucleotides, the CDR3 is TGTGCCAGCACGAGAAACCCCTACGAGCAGTACTTC. Its translation is CASTRNPYEQYF.

J is TRBJ1-2 and V is TRBV24-1; TRBD1 matches 7 bases. V dropped 3 bases and J dropped 8; count of bases not matched to a gene: 14. Germline V gene lookup returns CDR1 KGHDR and CDR2 SFDVKD. The CDR3 is 16 residues long. The CDR3 DNA reads TGTGCCACCAGTGATACGCCTACAGGGGCGGCAGGGGGCTACACCTTC. It yields the protein CATSDTPTGAAGGYTF.